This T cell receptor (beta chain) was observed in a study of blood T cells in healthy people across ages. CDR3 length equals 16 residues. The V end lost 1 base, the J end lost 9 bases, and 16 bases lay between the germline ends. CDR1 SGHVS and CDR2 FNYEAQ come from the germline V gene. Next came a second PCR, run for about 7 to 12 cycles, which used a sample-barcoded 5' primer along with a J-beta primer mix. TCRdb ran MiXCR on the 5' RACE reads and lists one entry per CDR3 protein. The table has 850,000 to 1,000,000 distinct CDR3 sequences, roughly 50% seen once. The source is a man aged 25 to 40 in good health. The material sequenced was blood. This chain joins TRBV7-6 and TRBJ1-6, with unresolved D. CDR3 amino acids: CASSLGMDGRLSPLHF. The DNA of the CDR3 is TGTGCCAGCAGCTTAGGGATGGACGGACGACTTTCACCCCTCCACTTT. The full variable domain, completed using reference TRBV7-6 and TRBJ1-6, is GAGVSQSPRYKVTKRGQDVALRCDPISGHVSLYWYRQALGQGPEFLTYFNYEAQQDKSGLPNDRFSAERPEGSISTLTIQRTEQRDSAMYRCASSLGMDGRLSPLHFGNGTRLTVT.